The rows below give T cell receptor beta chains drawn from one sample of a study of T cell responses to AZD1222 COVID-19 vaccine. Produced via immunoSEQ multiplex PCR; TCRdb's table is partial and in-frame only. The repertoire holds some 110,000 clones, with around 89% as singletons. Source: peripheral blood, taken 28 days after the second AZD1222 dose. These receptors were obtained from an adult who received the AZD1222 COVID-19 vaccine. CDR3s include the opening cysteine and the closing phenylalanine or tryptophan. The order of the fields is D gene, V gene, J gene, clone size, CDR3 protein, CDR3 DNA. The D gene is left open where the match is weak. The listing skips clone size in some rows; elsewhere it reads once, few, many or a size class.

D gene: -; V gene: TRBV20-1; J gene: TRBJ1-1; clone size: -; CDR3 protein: CSARVVTEAFF; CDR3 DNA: TGCAGTGCTAGGGTTGTCACTGAAGCTTTCTTT
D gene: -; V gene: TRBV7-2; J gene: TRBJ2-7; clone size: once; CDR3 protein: CASSYPSYEQYF; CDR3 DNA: TGTGCCAGCAGCTACCCTTCCTACGAGCAGTACTTC
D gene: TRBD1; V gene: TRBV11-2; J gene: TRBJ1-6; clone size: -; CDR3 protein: CASSLERTGANSPLHF; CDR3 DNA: TGTGCCAGCAGCTTAGAGCGGACAGGGGCGAATTCACCCCTCCACTTT
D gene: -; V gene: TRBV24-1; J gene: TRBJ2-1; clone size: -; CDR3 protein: CATSGPSASEQFF; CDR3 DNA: TGTGCCACCAGTGGTCCTAGCGCGTCTGAGCAGTTCTTC
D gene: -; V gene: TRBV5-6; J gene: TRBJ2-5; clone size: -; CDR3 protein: CASRSFAGEETQYF; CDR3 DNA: TGTGCCAGCAGGAGCTTTGCAGGGGAAGAGACCCAGTACTTC
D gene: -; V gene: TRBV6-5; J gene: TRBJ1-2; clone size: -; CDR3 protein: CASSYSLGGYGYTF; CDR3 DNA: TGTGCCAGCAGTTACTCGCTAGGGGGCTATGGCTACACCTTC
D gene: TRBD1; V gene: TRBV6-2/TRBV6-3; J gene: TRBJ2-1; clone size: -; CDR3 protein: CASSNRDSQILYNEQFF; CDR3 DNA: TGTGCCAGCAGTAACCGGGACAGTCAAATTCTATACAATGAGCAGTTCTTC
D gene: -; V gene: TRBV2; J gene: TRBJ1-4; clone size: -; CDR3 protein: CASSPFLGGRDGEKLFF; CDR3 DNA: TGTGCCAGCAGCCCCTTCCTAGGTGGGAGGGACGGAGAAAAACTGTTTTTT
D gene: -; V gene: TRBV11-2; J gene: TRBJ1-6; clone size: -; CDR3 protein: CASSSQRGNSPLHF; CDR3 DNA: TGTGCCAGCAGCTCACAGCGTGGGAATTCACCCCTCCACTTT
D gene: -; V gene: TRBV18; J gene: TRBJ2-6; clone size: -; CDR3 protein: CASSPMPARTASGANVLTF; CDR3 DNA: TGTGCCAGCTCACCAATGCCCGCTAGGACAGCCTCTGGGGCCAACGTCCTGACTTTC
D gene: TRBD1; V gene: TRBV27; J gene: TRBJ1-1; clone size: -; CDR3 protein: CASSFRALAGTGSDTEAFF; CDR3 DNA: TGTGCCAGCAGTTTTCGCGCCTTGGCCGGGACAGGGTCGGACACTGAAGCTTTCTTT
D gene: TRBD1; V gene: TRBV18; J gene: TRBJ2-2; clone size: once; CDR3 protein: CASSSGGAGTGELFF; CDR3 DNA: TGTGCCAGCTCCTCAGGGGGCGCCGGCACCGGGGAGCTGTTTTTT
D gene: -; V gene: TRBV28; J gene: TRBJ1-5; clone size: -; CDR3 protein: CASSLGIEGNQPQHF; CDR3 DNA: TGTGCCAGCAGTTTGGGGATCGAGGGAAATCAGCCCCAGCATTTT
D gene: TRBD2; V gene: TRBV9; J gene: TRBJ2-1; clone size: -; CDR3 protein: CASSVSLAGNYNEQFF; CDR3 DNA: TGTGCCAGCAGCGTAAGTCTAGCGGGTAATTACAATGAGCAGTTCTTC
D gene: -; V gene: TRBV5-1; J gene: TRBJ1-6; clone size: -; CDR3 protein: CASSLGTGLPLFHF; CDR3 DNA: TGCGCCAGCAGCTTGGGGACGGGTTTGCCCCTTTTCCACTTT
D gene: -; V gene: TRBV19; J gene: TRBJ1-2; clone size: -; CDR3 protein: CASRGAYGYTF; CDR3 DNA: TGTGCCAGCAGGGGTGCGTATGGCTACACCTTC
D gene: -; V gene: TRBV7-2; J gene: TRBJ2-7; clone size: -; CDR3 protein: CASTPVRADFSYEQYF; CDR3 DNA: TGTGCCAGCACCCCTGTCCGGGCGGACTTCTCCTACGAGCAGTACTTC
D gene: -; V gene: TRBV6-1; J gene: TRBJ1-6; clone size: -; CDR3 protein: CASSEVNNSPLHF; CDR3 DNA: TGTGCCAGCAGTGAAGTTAACAATTCACCCCTCCACTTT
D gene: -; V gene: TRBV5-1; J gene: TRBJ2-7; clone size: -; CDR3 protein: CASRVRGDNEQYF; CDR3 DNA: TGCGCCAGCAGGGTCAGGGGGGACAACGAGCAGTACTTC
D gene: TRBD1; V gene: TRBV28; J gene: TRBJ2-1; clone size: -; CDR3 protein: CASRDLGQVTLFF; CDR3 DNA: TGTGCCAGCAGGGATTTAGGACAGGTGACCCTGTTCTTC
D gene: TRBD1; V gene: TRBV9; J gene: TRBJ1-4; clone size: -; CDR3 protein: CASSEPTGGSNEKLFF; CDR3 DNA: TGTGCCAGCAGCGAACCCACAGGGGGCTCTAATGAAAAACTGTTTTTT
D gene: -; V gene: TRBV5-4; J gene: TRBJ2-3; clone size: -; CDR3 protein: CASSLGHDEADTQYF; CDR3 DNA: TGTGCCAGCAGCTTGGGACACGACGAGGCAGATACGCAGTATTTT
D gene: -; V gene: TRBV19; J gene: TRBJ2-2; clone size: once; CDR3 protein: CASKGLGHSGTGELFF; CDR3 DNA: TGTGCCAGTAAGGGGTTGGGACACTCGGGCACCGGGGAGCTGTTTTTT
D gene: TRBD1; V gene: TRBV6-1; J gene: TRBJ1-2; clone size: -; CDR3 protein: CASSEGTGDNYGYTF; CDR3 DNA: TGTGCCAGCAGTGAGGGAACAGGGGATAACTATGGCTACACCTTC
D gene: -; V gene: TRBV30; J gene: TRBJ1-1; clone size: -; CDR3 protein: CAWSVGAAEAFF; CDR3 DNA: TGTGCCTGGAGTGTAGGCGCTGCTGAAGCTTTCTTT
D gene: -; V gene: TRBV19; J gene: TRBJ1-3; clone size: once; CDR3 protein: CAGTIGVLPSGGNTIYF; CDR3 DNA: TGTGCCGGGACCATCGGGGTGCTCCCCTCTGGTGGAAACACCATATATTTT
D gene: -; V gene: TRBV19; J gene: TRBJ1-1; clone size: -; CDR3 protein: CASINRVTEAFF; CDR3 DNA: TGTGCCAGTATAAACAGGGTCACTGAAGCTTTCTTT
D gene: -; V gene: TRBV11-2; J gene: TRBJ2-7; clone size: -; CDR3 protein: CASSLFDPTYEQYF; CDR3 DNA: TGTGCCAGCAGCTTATTCGACCCGACCTACGAGCAGTACTTC
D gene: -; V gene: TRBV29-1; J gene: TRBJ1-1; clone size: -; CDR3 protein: CSARTARAAFF; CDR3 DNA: TGCAGCGCCAGGACAGCGAGGGCAGCTTTCTTT
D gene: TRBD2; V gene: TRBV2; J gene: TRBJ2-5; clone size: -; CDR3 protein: CASSEVAGVLGKETQYF; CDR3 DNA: TGTGCCAGCAGTGAAGTAGCGGGAGTTCTTGGAAAGGAGACCCAGTACTTC
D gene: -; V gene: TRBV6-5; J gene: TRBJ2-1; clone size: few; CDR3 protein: CASSDEIGVNEQFF; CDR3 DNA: TGTGCCAGCAGCGATGAAATAGGGGTGAATGAGCAGTTCTTC
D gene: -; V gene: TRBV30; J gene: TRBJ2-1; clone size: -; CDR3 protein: CAWRRDNEQFF; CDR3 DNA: TGTGCCTGGAGGCGGGACAATGAGCAGTTCTTC
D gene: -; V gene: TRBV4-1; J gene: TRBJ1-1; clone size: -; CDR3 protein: CASSLALGDTEAFF; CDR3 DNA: TGCGCCAGCAGCTTGGCCCTGGGTGACACTGAAGCTTTCTTT
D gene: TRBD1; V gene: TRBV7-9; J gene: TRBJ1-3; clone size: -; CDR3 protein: CASRRQGASGNTIYF; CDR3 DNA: TGTGCCAGCAGAAGACAGGGGGCATCAGGAAACACCATATATTTT
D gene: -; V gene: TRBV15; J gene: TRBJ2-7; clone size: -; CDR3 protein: CATSRLSEVHEQYF; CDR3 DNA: TGTGCCACCAGCAGATTAAGTGAGGTCCACGAGCAGTACTTC
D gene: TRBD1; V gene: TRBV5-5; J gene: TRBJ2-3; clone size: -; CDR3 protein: CASSFGTGRRDTQYF; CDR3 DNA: TGTGCCAGCAGCTTTGGGACAGGGAGGAGGGATACGCAGTATTTT
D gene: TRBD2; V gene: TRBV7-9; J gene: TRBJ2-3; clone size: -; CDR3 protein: CASSPTSGRAKDTQYF; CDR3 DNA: TGTGCCAGCAGCCCGACTAGCGGGAGGGCGAAAGATACGCAGTATTTT
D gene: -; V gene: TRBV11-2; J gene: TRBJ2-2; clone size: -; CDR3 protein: CASSLAAGVNTGELFF; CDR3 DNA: TGTGCCAGCAGCTTAGCGGCAGGGGTGAACACCGGGGAGCTGTTTTTT
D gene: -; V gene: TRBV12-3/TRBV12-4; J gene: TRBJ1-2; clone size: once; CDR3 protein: CASRVDINYGYTF; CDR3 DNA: TGTGCCAGCAGGGTGGACATCAACTATGGCTACACCTTC
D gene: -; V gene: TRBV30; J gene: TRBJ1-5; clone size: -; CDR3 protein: CAWSVTGNQPQHF; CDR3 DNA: TGTGCCTGGAGTGTTACAGGCAATCAGCCCCAGCATTTT
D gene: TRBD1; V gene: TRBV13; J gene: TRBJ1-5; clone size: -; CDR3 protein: CASSSGTGVQPQHF; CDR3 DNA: TGTGCCAGCAGCTCCGGGACAGGGGTTCAGCCCCAGCATTTT
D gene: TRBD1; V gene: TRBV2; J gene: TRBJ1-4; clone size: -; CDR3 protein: CASRGDRVDEKLFF; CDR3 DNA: TGTGCCAGCAGGGGGGACAGGGTCGACGAAAAACTGTTTTTT
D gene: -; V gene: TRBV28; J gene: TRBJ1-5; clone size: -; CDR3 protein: CATSPMAGNQPQHF; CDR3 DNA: TGTGCCACTAGTCCCATGGCGGGAAATCAGCCCCAGCATTTT
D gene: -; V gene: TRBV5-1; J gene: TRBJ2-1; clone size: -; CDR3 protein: CASSLGGSSSYNEQFF; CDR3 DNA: TGCGCCAGCAGCTTGGGCGGGTCGAGCTCCTACAATGAGCAGTTCTTC